This TCR beta chain appears in the sequencing data of a study of beta chain features in type 1 diabetes. Whole-study results and caveats: The VDJ junctions of type 1 diabetes patients carried fewer insertions and more deletions. TCRB repertoires of naive, central memory and Treg cells appeared more similar among patients than among healthy donors.

Germline V gene data show CDR1 as SGHTA and CDR2 as FQGTGA. The CDR3 has 15 amino acids. As to this clone: Its cognate antigen is unknown.

Using CD45RO/CCR7/CD25/CD127/CD95/CD27, CD4+ naive, central memory, regulatory and stem cell-like memory cells were sorted. As every portion of the isolated RNA was reverse transcribed, the sequencing read expressed TCRB transcripts. Here immunoSEQ multiplex PCR was the method, and the copy in TCRdb shows in-frame clones only, minus some. In the table there are under 950,000 clones, roughly 16% of which are singletons. Sequenced material: naive CD4+ T cells from blood. This receptor was obtained from a woman aged 18-29 years in good health. The V and J genes are TRBV7-3 and TRBJ2-7; 7 positions agree with TRBD2. The assigned J gene may be wrong: the sequence end matches TRBJ2-1 better. This chain's CDR3 is CASSLGRAAYNEQFF. The CDR3 DNA reads as TGTGCCAGCAGCTTAGGGAGGGCCGCCTACAATGAGCAGTTCTTC.